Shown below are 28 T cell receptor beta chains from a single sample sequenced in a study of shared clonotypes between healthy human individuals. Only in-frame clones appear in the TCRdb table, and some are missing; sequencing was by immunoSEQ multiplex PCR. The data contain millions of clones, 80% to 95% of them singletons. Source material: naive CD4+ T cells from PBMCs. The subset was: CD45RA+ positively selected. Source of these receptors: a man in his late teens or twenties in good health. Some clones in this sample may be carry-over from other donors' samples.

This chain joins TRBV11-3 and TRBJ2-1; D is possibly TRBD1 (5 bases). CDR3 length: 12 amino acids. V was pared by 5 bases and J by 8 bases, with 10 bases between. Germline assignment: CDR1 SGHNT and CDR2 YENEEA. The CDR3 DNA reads TGTGCCAGCAGCCGCCAGGGATATGAGCAGTTCTTC. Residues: CASSRQGYEQFF.

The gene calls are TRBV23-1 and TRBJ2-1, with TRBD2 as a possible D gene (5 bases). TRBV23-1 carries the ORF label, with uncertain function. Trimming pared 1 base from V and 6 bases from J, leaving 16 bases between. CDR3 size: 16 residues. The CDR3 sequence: CASSQCERKLLNEQFF. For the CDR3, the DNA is TGCGCCAGCAGTCAATGTGAGCGGAAGTTACTCAATGAGCAGTTCTTC.

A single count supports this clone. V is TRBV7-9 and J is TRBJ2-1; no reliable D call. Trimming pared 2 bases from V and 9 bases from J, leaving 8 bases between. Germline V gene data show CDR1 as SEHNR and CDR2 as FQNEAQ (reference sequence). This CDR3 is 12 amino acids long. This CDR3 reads CASSLLSGEQFF. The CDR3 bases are TGTGCCAGCAGCTTATTATCCGGTGAGCAGTTCTTC.

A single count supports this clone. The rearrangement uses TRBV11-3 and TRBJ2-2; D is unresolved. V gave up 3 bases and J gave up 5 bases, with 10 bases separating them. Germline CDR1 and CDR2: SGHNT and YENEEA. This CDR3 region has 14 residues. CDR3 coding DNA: TGTGCCAGCAGCTTGGGTATCCGGACCGGGGAGCTGTTTTTT. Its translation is CASSLGIRTGELFF.

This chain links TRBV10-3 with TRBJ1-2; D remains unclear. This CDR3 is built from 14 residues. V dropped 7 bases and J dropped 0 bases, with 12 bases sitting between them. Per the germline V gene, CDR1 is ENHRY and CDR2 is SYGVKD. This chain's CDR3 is CAITAGRANYGYTF. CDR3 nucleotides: TGTGCCATCACCGCTGGACGGGCTAACTATGGCTACACCTTC.

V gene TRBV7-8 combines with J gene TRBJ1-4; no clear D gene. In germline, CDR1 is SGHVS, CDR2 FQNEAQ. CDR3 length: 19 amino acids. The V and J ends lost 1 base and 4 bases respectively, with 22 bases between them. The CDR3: CASSLDRPASLTRNEKLFF. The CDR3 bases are TGTGCCAGCAGCTTAGATAGGCCCGCTTCCCTAACCCGTAATGAAAAACTGTTTTTT.

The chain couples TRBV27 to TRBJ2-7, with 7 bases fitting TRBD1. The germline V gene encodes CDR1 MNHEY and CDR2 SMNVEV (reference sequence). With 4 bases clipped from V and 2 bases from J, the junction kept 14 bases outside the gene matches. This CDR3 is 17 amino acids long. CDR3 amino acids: CASSSPIRRGQPYEQYF. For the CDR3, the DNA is TGTGCCAGCAGTTCCCCCATTCGTAGGGGGCAGCCCTACGAGCAGTACTTC.

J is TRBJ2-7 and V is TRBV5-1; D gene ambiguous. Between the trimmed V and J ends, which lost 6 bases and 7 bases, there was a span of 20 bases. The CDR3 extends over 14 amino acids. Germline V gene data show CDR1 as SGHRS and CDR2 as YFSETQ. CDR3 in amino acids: CASTQRAESGEQYF. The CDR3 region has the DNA TGCGCCAGCACCCAAAGGGCAGAGTCTGGGGAGCAGTACTTC.

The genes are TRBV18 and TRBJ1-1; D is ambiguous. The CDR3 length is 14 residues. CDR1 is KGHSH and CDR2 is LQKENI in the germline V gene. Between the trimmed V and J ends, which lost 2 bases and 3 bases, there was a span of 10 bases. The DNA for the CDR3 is TGTGCCAGCTCACCAAACGGCGGCGACACTGAAGCTTTCTTT. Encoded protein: CASSPNGGDTEAFF.

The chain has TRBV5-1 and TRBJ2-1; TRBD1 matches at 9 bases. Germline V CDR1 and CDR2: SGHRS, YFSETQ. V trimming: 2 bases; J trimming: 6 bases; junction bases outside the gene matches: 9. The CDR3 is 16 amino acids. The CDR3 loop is CASSLKTGGVLNEQFF. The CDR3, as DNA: TGCGCCAGCAGCTTAAAGACAGGGGGGGTTCTCAATGAGCAGTTCTTC.

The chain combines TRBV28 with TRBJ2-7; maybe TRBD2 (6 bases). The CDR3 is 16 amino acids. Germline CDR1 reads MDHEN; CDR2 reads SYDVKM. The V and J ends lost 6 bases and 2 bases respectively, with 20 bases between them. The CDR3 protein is CASSANPGTATYEQYF. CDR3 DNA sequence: TGTGCCAGCAGCGCTAATCCCGGGACTGCAACCTACGAGCAGTACTTC.

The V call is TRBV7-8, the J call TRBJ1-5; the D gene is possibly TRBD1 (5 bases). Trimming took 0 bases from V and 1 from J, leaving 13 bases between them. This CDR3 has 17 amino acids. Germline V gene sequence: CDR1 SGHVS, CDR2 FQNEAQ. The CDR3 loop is CASSLAPGVYSNQPQHF. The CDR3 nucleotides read TGTGCCAGCAGCTTAGCTCCGGGGGTCTACAGCAATCAGCCCCAGCATTTT.

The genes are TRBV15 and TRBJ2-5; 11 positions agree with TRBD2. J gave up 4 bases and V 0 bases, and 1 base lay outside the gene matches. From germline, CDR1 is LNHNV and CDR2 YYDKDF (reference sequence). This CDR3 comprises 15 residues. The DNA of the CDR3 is TGTGCCACCAGCAGAGAACTAGCGGGAGTAGAGACCCAGTACTTC. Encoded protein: CATSRELAGVETQYF.

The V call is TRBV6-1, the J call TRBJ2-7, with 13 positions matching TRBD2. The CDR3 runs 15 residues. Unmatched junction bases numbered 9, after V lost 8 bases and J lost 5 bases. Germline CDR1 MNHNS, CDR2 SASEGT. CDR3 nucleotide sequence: TGTGCCAGCTCCCAACCGGGACTAGCGGGACACGAGCAGTACTTC. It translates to CASSQPGLAGHEQYF.

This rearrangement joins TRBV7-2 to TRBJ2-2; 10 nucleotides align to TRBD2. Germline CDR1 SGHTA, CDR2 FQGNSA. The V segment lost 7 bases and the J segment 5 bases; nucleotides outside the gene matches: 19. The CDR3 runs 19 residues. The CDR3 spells CASTPGASGSGRGTGELFF. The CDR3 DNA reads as TGTGCCAGCACCCCTGGGGCTAGCGGGAGCGGGAGGGGTACCGGGGAGCTGTTTTTT.

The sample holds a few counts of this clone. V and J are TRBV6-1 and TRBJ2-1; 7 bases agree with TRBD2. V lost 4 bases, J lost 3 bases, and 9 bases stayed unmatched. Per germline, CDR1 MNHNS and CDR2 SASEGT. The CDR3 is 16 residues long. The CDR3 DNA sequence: TGTGCCAGCAGTGTGAAGGCGGGAGACCGCTACAATGAGCAGTTCTTC. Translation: CASSVKAGDRYNEQFF.

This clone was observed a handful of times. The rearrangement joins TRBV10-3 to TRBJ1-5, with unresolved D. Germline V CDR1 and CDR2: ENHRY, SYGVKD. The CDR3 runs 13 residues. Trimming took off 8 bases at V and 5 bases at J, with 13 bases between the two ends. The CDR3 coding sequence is TGTGCCATCCAGAGAAGTGTCGATCAGCCCCAGCATTTT. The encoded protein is CAIQRSVDQPQHF.

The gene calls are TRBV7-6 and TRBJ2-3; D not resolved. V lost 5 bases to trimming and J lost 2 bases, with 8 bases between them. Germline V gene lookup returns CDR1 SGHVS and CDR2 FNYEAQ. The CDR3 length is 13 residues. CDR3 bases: TGTGCCAGCAGCAGTAAGGTCACAGATACGCAGTATTTT. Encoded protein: CASSSKVTDTQYF.

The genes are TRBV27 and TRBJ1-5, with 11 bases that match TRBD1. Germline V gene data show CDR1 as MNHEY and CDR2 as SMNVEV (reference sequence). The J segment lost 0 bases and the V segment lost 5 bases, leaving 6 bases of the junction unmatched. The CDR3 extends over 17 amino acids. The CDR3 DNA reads TGTGCCAGCAGTCAAGGACAGGGGGCCTATAGCAATCAGCCCCAGCATTTT. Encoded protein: CASSQGQGAYSNQPQHF.

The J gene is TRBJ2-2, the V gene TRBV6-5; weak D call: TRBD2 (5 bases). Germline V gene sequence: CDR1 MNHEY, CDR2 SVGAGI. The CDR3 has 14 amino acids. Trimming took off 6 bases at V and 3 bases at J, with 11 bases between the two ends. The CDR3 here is CASSRTPDTGELFF. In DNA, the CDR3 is TGTGCCAGCAGCCGGACTCCTGACACCGGGGAGCTGTTTTTT.

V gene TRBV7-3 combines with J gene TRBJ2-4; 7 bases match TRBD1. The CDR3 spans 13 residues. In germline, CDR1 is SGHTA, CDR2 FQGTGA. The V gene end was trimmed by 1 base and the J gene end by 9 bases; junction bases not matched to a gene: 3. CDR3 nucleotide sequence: TGTGCCAGCAGCTTAATACAGGGGTCCATTCAGTACTTC. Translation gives CASSLIQGSIQYF. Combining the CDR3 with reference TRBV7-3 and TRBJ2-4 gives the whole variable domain GAGVSQTPSNKVTEKGKYVELRCDPISGHTALYWYRQSLGQGPEFLIYFQGTGAADDSGLPNDRFFAVRPEGSVSTLKIQRTERGDSAVYLCASSLIQGSIQYFGAGTRLSVL.

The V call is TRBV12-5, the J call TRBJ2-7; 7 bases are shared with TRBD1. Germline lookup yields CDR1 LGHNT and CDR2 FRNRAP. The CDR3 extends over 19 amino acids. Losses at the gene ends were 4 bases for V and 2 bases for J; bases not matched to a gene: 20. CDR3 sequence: CASGSGDRRPTKLTYEQYF. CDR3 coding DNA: TGTGCTAGTGGTTCAGGGGACAGAAGACCTACCAAACTCACCTACGAGCAGTACTTC.

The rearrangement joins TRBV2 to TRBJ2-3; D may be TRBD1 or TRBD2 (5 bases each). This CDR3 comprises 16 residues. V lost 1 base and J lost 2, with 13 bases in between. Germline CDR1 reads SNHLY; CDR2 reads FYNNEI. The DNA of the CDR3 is TGTGCCAGCAGTGAAGGGGGACGGCGAAACACAGATACGCAGTATTTT. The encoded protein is CASSEGGRRNTDTQYF. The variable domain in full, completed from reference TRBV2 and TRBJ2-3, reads EPEVTQTPSHQVTQMGQEVILRCVPISNHLYFYWYRQILGQKVEFLVSFYNNEISEKSEIFDDQFSVERPDGSNFTLKIRSTKLEDSAMYFCASSEGGRRNTDTQYFGPGTRLTVL.

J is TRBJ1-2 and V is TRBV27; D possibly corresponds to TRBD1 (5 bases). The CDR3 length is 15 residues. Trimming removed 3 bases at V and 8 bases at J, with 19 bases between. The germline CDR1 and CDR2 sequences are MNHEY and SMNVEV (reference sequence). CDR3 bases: TGTGCCAGCAGTTTTTTGAGTGGCAGGGTCAGGGGCTACACCTTC. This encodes CASSFLSGRVRGYTF.

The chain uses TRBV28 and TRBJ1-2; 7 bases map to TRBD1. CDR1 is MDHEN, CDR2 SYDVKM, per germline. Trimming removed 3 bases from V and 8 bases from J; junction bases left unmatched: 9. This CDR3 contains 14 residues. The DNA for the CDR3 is TGTGCCAGCAGTTTTGAGGGGGCAGCGAGAGGCTACACCTTC. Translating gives CASSFEGAARGYTF.

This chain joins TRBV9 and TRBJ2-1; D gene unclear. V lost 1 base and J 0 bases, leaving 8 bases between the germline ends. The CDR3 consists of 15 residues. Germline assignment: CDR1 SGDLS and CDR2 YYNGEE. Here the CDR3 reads CASSVRGFSYNEQFF. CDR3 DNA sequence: TGTGCCAGCAGCGTACGCGGCTTCTCCTACAATGAGCAGTTCTTC. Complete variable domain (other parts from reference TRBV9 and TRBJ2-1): DSGVTQTPKHLITATGQRVTLRCSPRSGDLSVYWYQQSLDQGLQFLIQYYNGEERAKGNILERFSAQQFPDLHSELNLSSLELGDSALYFCASSVRGFSYNEQFFGPGTRLTVL.

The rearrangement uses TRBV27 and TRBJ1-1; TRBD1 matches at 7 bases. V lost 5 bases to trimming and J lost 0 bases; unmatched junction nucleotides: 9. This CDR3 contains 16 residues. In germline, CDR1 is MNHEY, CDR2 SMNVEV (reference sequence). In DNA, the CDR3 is TGTGCCAGCAGTCCCCGGGAGGGGGCGATGAACACTGAAGCTTTCTTT. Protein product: CASSPREGAMNTEAFF.

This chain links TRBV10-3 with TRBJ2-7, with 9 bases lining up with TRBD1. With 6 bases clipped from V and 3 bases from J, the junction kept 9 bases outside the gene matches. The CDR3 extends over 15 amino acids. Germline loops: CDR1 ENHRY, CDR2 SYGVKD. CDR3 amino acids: CAISPNRDRVYEQYF. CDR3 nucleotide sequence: TGTGCCATCAGCCCCAACCGGGACAGGGTCTACGAGCAGTACTTC.